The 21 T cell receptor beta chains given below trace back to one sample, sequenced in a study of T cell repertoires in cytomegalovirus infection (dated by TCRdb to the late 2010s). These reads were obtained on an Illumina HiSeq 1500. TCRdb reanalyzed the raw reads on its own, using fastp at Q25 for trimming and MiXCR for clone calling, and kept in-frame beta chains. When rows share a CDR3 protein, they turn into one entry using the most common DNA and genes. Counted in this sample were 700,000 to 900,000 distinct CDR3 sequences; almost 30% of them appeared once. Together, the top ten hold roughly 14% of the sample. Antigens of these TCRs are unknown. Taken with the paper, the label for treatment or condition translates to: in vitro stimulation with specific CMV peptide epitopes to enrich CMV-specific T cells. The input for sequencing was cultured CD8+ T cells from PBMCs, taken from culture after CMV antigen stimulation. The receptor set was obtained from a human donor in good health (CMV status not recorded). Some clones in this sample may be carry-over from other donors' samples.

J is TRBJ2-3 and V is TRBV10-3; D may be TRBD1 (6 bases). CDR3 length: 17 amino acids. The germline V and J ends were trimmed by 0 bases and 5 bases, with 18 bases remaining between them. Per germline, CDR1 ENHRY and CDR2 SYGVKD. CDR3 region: CAISESKAGDQGDTQYF. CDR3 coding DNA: TGTGCCATCAGTGAGTCTAAGGCAGGGGATCAAGGAGATACGCAGTATTTT.

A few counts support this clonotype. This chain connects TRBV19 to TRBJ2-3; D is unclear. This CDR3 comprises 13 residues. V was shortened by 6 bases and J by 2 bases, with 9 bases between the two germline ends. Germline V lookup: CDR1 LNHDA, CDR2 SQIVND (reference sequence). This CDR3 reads CASRPETTDTQYF. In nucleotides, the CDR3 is TGTGCCAGTAGACCCGAGACCACAGATACGCAGTATTTT.

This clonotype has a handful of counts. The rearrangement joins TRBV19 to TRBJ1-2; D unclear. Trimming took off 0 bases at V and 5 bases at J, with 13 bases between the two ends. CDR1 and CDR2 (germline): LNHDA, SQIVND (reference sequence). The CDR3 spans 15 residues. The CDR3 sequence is CASSIEPWRDYGYTF. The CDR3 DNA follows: TGTGCCAGTAGTATAGAGCCTTGGCGGGATTATGGCTACACCTTC.

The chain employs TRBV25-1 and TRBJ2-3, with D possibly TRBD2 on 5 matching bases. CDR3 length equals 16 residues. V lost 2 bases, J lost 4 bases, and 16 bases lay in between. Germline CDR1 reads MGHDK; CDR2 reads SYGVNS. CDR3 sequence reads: CASSELPSLVADTQYF. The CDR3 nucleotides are TGTGCCAGCAGTGAACTCCCTAGCTTGGTGGCAGATACGCAGTATTTT. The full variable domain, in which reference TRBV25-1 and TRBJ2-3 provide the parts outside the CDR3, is EADIYQTPRYLVIGTGKKITLECSQTMGHDKMYWYQQDPGMELHLIHYSYGVNSTEKGDLSSESTVSRIRTEHFPLTLESARPSHTSQYLCASSELPSLVADTQYFGPGTRLTVL.

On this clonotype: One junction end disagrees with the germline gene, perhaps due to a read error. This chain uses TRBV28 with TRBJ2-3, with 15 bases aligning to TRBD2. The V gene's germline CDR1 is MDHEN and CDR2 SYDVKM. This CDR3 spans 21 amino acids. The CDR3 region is CVSSYPGTSGGPNRLTDTQYF. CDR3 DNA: TGTGTCAGCAGTTACCCCGGGACTAGCGGGGGGCCAAATCGCCTAACAGATACGCAGTATTTT. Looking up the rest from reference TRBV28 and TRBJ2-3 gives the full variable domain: DVKVTQSSRYLVKRTGEKVFLECVQDMDHENMFWYRQDPGLGLRLIYFSYDVKMKEKGDIPEGYSVSREKKERFSLILESASTNQTSMYLCVSSYPGTSGGPNRLTDTQYFGPGTRLTVL.

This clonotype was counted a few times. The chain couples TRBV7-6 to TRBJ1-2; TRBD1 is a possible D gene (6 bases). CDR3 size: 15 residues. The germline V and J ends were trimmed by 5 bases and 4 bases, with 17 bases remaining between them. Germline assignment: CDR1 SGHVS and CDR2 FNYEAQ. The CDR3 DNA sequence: TGTGCCAGCAGCCCTAGGACAGACTTAGTCTATGGCTACACCTTC. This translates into CASSPRTDLVYGYTF.

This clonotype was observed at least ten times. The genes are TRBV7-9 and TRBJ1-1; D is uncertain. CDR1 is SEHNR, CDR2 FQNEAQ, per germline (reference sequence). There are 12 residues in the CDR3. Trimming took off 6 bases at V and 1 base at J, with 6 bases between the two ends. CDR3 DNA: TGTGCCAGCAGTTCGACGAACACTGAAGCTTTCTTT. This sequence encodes CASSSTNTEAFF.

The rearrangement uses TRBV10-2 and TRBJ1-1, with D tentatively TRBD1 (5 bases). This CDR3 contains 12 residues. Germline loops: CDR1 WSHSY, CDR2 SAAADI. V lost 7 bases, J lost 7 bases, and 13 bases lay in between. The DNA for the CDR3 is TGCGCCAGCACGCAGGGAAACGGTGAAGCTTTCTTT. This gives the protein CASTQGNGEAFF.

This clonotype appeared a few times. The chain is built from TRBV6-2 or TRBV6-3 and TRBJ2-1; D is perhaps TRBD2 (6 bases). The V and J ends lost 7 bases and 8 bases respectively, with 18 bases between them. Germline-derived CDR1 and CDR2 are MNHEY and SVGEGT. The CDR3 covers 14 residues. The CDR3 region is CASTSLGGRDEQFF. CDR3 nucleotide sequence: TGTGCCAGCACCAGCTTGGGGGGAAGGGATGAGCAGTTCTTC.

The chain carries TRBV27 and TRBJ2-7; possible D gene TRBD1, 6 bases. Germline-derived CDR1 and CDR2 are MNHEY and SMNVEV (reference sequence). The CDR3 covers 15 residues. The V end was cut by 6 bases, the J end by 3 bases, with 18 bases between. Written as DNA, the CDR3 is TGTGCCAGCAGGCCCCGAAGGGGGACGAACTACGAGCAGTACTTC. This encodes CASRPRRGTNYEQYF.

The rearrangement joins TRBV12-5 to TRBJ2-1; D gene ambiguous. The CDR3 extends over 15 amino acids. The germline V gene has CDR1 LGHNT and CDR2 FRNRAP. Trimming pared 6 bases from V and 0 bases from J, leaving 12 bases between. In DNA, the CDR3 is TGTGCTAGTGGCCCCGGGCCGCCCTCCTACAATGAGCAGTTCTTC. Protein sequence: CASGPGPPSYNEQFF.

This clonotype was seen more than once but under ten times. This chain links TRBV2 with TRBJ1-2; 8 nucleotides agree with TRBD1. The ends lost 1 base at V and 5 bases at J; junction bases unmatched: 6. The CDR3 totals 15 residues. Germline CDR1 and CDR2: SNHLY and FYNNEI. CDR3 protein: CASSEGQGLGYGYTF. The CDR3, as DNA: TGTGCCAGCAGTGAAGGACAGGGGTTAGGATATGGCTACACCTTC.

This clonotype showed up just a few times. CDR3 DNA: TGTGCCAGCAGTTCCTCCGAGGGGGTTTGGGAAGAACAGCCCCAGCATTTT. It codes for CASSSSEGVWEEQPQHF. The chain recombines TRBV28 with TRBJ1-5; possibly TRBD1 for D (6 bases). V lost 4 bases, J lost 7 bases, and 23 bases lay in between. Per the germline V gene, CDR1 is MDHEN and CDR2 is SYDVKM. The CDR3 length is 17 residues.

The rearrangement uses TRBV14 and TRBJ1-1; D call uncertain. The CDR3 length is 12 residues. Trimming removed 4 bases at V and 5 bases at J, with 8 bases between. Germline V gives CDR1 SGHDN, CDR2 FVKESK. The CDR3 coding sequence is TGTGCCAGCAGCCGAATGGGAACTGAAGCTTTCTTT. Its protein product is CASSRMGTEAFF.

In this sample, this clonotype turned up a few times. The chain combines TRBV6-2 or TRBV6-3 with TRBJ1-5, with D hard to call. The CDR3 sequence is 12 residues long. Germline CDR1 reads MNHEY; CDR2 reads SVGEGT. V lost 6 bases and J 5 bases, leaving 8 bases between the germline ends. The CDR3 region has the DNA TGTGCCAGCAGAGACATCTATCAGCCCCAGCATTTT. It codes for CASRDIYQPQHF.

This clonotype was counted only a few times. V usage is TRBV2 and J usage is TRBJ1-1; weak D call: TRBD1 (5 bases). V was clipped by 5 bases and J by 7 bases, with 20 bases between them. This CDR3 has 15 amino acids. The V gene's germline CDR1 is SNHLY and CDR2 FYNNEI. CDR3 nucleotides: TGTGCCAGCAGTCTCGGTTTGGACACGGGTGATGAAGCTTTCTTT. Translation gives CASSLGLDTGDEAFF.

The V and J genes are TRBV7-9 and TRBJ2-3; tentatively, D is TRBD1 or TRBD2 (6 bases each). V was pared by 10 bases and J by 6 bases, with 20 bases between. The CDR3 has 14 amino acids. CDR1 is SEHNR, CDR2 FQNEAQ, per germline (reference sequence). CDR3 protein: CATVGGLRLDTQYF. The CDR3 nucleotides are TGTGCCACTGTCGGGGGCTTACGTTTGGATACGCAGTATTTT.

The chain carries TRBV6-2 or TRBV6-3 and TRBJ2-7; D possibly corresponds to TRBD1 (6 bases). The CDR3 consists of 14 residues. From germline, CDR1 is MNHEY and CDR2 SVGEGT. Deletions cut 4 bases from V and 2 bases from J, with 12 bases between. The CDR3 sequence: CASSSGVFTYEQYV. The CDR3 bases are TGTGCCAGCAGTTCAGGGGTTTTCACCTACGAGCAGTACGTC.

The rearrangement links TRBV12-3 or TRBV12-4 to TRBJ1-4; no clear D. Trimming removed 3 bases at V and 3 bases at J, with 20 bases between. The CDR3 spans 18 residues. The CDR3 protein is CASSFWTGVRTANEKLFF. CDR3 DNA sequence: TGTGCCAGCAGTTTTTGGACGGGAGTGAGGACGGCTAATGAAAAACTGTTTTTT.

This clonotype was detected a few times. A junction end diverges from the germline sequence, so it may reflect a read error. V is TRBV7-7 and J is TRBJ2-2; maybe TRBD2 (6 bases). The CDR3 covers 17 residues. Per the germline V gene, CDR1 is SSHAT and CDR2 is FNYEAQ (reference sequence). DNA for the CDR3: TGTGCTAGCAGCTTCCGGACCCTGAAGGAGGGCACCGGGGAGCTGTTTTTT. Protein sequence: CASSFRTLKEGTGELFF.

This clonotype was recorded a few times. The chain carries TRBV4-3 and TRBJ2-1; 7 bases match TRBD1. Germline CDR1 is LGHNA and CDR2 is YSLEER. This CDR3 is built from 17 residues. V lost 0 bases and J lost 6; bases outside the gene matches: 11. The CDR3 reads CASSQDLGDRSFNEQFF. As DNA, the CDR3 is TGCGCCAGCAGCCAAGATCTTGGGGACAGATCTTTCAATGAGCAGTTCTTC.